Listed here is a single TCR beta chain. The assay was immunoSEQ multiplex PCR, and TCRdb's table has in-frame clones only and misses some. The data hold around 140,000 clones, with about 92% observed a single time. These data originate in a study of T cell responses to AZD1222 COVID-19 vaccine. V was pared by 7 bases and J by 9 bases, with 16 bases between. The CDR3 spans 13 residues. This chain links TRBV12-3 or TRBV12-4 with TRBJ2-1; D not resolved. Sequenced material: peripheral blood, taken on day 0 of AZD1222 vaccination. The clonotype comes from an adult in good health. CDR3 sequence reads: CASTSRAIGEQFF. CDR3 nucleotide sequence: TGTGCCAGCACCTCCCGGGCCATCGGTGAGCAGTTCTTC.